The sequence of this TCR beta chain was determined in a study of early T cells in non-severe SARS-CoV-2 infection. Study-level background: Sequenced material consisted of bulk RNA (from unsorted whole blood), and chains were unpaired. Study-wide points: VDJdb matching favored anti-spike CD8 responses, missing private and CD4 specificities.

This clonotype was recorded many times. The antigen is not known. With 3 bases removed from V and 0 bases from J, the gap between germline ends came to 9 bases. The CDR3 runs 14 residues. Individual cDNA molecules were tagged with unique molecular identifiers, the study reported. TCRdb re-analysed the 5' RACE reads in MiXCR, keeping a single row per CDR3 protein. The data contain roughly 110,000 distinct CDR3 sequences, 11% of them seen just once; the ten biggest clones take up about 7.6%. The chain has TRBV12-3 or TRBV12-4 and TRBJ2-7; no clear D gene. The sample comprised whole blood. The receptor was derived from an adult who was a healthcare worker with PCR-confirmed SARS-CoV-2 infection or an uninfected control (not recorded which). The CDR3 is CASSFFTASYEQYF. The CDR3 DNA reads TGTGCCAGCAGTTTTTTCACAGCCTCCTACGAGCAGTACTTC.